This record concerns one T cell receptor beta chain sequence. Method: immunoSEQ multiplex PCR; TCRdb's copy keeps in-frame clones and lacks some. This table holds some 200,000 clones, 84% found once. The sample belongs to a study of blood T cell repertoires in COVID-19. The wider study: From T cells, B-cell-depleted T cells, or PBMCs came the material, which was cDNA or gDNA.

CDR1 and CDR2 from the germline V gene are SGHNT and YYREEE (reference sequence). The CDR3 runs 15 residues. V was pared by 5 bases and J by 5 bases, with 8 bases of the junction left unmatched. Patients of the Seattle cohort, enrolled during active infection, were followed longitudinally. The receptor comes from a woman older than 75 with COVID-19, enrolled during active disease. The sequenced sample was peripheral blood. The V gene is TRBV5-4, the J gene TRBJ1-1; 11 nucleotides line up with TRBD1. DNA of the CDR3: TGTGCCAGCAGTCCCCTGGACAGGGGGCGAACTGAAGCTTTCTTT. Translating it yields CASSPLDRGRTEAFF.